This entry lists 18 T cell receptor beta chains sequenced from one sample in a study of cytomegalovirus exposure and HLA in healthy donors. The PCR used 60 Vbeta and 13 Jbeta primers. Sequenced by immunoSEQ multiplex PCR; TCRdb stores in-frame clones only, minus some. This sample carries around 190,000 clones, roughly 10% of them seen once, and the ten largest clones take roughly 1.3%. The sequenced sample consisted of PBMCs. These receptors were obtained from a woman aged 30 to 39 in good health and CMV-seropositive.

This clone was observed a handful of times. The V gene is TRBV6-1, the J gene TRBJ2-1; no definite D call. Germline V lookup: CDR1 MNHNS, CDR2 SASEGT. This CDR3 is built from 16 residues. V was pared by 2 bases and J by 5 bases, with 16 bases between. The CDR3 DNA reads TGTGCCAGCAGTGAAAGTGGTTGGCGGAGTAACAATGAGCAGTTCTTC. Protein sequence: CASSESGWRSNNEQFF.

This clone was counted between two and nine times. The chain's CDR3 is CASSYWGQGNSEQYF. The CDR3 nucleotides are TGTGCCAGCAGTTACTGGGGACAGGGGAATTCCGAGCAGTACTTC. The chain uses TRBV6-5 and TRBJ2-7, with 10 positions matching TRBD1. Germline CDR1 reads MNHEY; CDR2 reads SVGAGI. CDR3 length equals 15 residues. V gave up 1 base and J gave up 6 bases; unmatched junction bases: 6.

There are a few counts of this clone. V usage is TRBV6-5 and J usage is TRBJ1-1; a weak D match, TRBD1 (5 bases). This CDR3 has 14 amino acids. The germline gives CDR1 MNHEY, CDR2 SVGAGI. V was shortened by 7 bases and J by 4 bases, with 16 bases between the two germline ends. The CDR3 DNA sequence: TGTGCCAGCAAGGACCCAGGGCTCGGCACTGAAGCTTTCTTT. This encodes CASKDPGLGTEAFF.

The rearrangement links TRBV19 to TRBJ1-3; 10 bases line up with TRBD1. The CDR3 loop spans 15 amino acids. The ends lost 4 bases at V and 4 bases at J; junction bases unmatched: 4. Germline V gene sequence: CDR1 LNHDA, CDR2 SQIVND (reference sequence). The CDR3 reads CASSRQGARGNTIYF. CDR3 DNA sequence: TGTGCCAGTAGTAGACAGGGGGCGAGGGGAAACACCATATATTTT.

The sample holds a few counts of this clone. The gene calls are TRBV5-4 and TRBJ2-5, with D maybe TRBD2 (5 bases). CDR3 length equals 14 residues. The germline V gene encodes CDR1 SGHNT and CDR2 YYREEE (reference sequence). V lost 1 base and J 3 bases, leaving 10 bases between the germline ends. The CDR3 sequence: CASSLFVAKETQYF. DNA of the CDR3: TGTGCCAGCAGCTTGTTCGTAGCGAAAGAGACCCAGTACTTC.

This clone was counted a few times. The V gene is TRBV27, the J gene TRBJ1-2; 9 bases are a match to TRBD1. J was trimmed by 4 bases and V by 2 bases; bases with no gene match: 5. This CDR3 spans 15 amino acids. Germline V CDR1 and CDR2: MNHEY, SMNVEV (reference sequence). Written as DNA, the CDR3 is TGTGCCAGCAGTTTAACGGGGACAGGGCTCTATGGCTACACCTTC. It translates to CASSLTGTGLYGYTF.

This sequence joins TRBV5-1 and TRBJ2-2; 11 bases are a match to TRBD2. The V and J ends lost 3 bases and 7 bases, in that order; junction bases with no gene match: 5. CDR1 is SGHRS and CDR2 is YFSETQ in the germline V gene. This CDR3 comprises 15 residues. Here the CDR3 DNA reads TGCGCCAGCAGCTCAACTAGCGGGAGTGGCGGGGAGCTGTTTTTT. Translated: CASSSTSGSGGELFF.

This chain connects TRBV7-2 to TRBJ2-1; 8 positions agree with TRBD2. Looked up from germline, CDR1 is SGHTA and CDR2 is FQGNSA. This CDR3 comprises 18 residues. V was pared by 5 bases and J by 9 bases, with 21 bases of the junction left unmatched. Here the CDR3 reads CASSLPPRIAGGLPEQFF. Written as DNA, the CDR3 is TGTGCCAGCAGCCTCCCGCCCCGAATTGCGGGAGGCTTGCCTGAGCAGTTCTTC.

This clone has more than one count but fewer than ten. In DNA, the CDR3 is TGTGCCAGCAGCCCGACTAGCGGGAGGGCCCAGCAGGATACGCAGTATTTT. It encodes CASSPTSGRAQQDTQYF. The rearrangement links TRBV7-9 to TRBJ2-3; 14 bases are a match to TRBD2. The germline V gene has CDR1 SEHNR and CDR2 FQNEAQ (reference sequence). V was pared by 5 bases and J by 6 bases, with 10 bases of the junction left unmatched. The length of the CDR3 is 17 residues.

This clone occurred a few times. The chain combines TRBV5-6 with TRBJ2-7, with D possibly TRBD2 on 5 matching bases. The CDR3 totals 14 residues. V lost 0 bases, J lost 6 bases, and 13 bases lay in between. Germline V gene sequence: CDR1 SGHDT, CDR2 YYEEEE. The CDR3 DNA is TGTGCCAGCAGCTTGGGGGCCCCAGGAGGCGAGCAGTACTTC. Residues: CASSLGAPGGEQYF.

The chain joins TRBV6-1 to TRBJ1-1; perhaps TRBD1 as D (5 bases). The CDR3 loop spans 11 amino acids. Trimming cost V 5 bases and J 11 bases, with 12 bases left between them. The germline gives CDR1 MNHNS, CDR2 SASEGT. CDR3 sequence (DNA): TGTGCCAGCAGTTCGGAGGGGCGCGCTTTCTTT. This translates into CASSSEGRAFF.

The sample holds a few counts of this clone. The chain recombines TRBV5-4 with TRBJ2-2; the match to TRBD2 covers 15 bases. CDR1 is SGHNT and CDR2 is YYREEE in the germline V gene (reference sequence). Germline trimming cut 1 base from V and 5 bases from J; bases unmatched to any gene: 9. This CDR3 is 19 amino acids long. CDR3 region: CASSLRTSGRALRTGELFF. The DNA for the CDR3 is TGTGCCAGCAGCTTGCGGACTAGCGGGAGGGCATTGAGGACCGGGGAGCTGTTTTTT.

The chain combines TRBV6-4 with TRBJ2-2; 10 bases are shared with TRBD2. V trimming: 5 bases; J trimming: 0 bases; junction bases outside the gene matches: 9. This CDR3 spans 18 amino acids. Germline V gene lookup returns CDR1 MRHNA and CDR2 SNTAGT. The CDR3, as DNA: TGTGCCAGCAGTCTAGGGACTAGCGAGAATGCGAACACCGGGGAGCTGTTTTTT. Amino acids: CASSLGTSENANTGELFF.

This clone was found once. In nucleotides, the CDR3 is TGTGCCAGTAGTATCCAGGGTGCAACAGATACGCAGTATTTT. As protein: CASSIQGATDTQYF. The chain carries TRBV19 and TRBJ2-3; D is possibly TRBD1 (5 bases). CDR3 length: 14 residues. V was cut by 3 bases and J by 3 bases, with 10 bases left in between. The V gene's germline CDR1 is LNHDA and CDR2 SQIVND (reference sequence).

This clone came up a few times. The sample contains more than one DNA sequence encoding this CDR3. The CDR3 DNA is TGCGCCAGCAGCCTGGACAGGGTTAACGAGCAGTACTTC. Translated: CASSLDRVNEQYF. V gene TRBV5-1 combines with J gene TRBJ2-7; 8 bases line up with TRBD1. Germline loops: CDR1 SGHRS, CDR2 YFSETQ. The V segment lost 4 bases and the J segment 5 bases; nucleotides outside the gene matches: 5. CDR3 length equals 13 residues.

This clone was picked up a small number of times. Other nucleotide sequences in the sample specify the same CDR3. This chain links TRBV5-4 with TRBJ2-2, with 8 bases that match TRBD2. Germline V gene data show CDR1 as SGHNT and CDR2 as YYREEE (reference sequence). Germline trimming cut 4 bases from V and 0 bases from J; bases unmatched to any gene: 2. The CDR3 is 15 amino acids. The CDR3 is CASSLGLANTGELFF. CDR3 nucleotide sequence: TGTGCCAGCAGCCTGGGACTAGCGAACACCGGGGAGCTGTTTTTT.

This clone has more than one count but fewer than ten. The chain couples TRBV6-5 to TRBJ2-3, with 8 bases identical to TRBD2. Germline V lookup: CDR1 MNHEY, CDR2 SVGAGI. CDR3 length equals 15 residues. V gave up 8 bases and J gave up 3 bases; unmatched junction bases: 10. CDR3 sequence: CASRSAGVTTDTQYF. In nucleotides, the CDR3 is TGTGCCAGCCGATCAGCGGGAGTAACGACAGATACGCAGTATTTT.

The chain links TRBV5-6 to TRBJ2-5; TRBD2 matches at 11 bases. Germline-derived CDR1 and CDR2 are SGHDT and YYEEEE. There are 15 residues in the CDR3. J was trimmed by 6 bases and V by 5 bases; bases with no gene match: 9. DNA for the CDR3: TGTGCCAGCAGAGAACTAGCGGGAGTAGTAAAGACCCAGTACTTC. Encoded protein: CASRELAGVVKTQYF.